What follows are 7 T cell receptor beta chains derived from one specimen sequenced in a study of regulatory T cells in long-lasting Graves disease. Building of the TCR beta libraries involved iRepertoire HTBI primers and Arm-PCR of CDR3 regions. TCRdb itself ran the multiplex PCR reads through MiXCR, one entry per CDR3 protein. The table shows roughly 610,000 distinct CDR3 sequences, with about 16% occurring only once. The time point denotes: newly diagnosed GD, antithyroid drugs for less than 3 months. RNA isolated from PBMCs was used to make the TCR library. This sample also appeared in a second study, on T cells in Graves' hyperthyroidism and ophthalmopathy.

Material: peripheral blood mononuclear cells (PBMCs), obtained at new diagnosis, from a patient treated with antithyroid drugs. Receptors originate from a man between 18 and 35 years old with Graves disease.

This clonotype was seen only a few times. CDR3 loop: CAAAPDRVYTEAFF. In DNA form, the CDR3 reads TGTGCCGCCGCCCCGGACAGAGTTTACACTGAAGCTTTCTTT. The chain is built from TRBV30 and TRBJ1-1; D may be TRBD1 (6 bases). Between the trimmed V and J ends, which lost 8 bases and 3 bases, there was a span of 19 bases. This CDR3 is built from 14 residues. CDR1 and CDR2 from the germline V gene are GTSNPN and SVGIG (reference sequence).

This clonotype was found once. The chain joins TRBV28 to TRBJ2-3; 9 bases are shared with TRBD2. From germline, CDR1 is MDHEN and CDR2 SYDVKM. There are 16 residues in the CDR3. Trimming took 5 bases from V and 1 from J; bases not matched to a gene: 7. The CDR3 sequence: CASSAAAGGRTDTQYF. The CDR3, as DNA: TGTGCCAGCAGTGCCGCAGCGGGAGGCCGCACAGATACGCAGTATTTT.

About this clonotype: This clone may be a read error of a much larger clone one base away. This chain connects TRBV7-9 to TRBJ2-5; TRBD1 matches 9 bases. Losses at the gene ends were 5 bases for V and 7 bases for J; bases not matched to a gene: 11. This CDR3 is 15 amino acids long. CDR1 is SEHNR, CDR2 FQNEAQ, per germline (reference sequence). Here the CDR3 reads CASSPMTGGSGTQYF. The DNA for the CDR3 is TGTGCCAGCAGCCCCATGACAGGGGGGAGCGGGACCCAGTACTTC.

This clonotype was observed at least ten times. The chain carries TRBV5-1 and TRBJ2-3, with no clear D. The CDR3 covers 15 residues. V lost 0 bases to trimming and J lost 0 bases, with 8 bases between them. CDR1 is SGHRS, CDR2 YFSETQ, per germline. CDR3 coding DNA: TGCGCCAGCAGCTTGGCCTCGGCTAGCACAGATACGCAGTATTTT. Amino acid sequence: CASSLASASTDTQYF.

The rearrangement links TRBV7-2 to TRBJ2-7; D not certain. Deletions cut 4 bases from V and 0 bases from J, with 10 bases between. This CDR3 spans 14 amino acids. Per germline, CDR1 SGHTA and CDR2 FQGNSA. CDR3 residues: CASSSKAFSYEQYF. The CDR3 nucleotides read TGTGCCAGCAGCTCCAAAGCGTTCTCCTACGAGCAGTACTTC.

The chain recombines TRBV6-1 with TRBJ1-6; TRBD1 matches 9 bases. The CDR3 covers 16 residues. V shed 5 bases, J shed 6 bases, and the junction held 8 bases outside the gene matches. Germline V CDR1 and CDR2: MNHNS, SASEGT. The CDR3 DNA sequence: TGTGCCAGCAGTCAGGGGACAGGGTATTCTAATTCACCCCTCCACTTT. Protein product: CASSQGTGYSNSPLHF.

This clonotype turned up a few times. The chain joins TRBV3-1 to TRBJ2-7; the match to TRBD1 covers 12 bases. CDR3 length equals 15 residues. V dropped 3 bases and J dropped 5; count of bases not matched to a gene: 5. Germline loops: CDR1 LGHDT, CDR2 YNNKEL (reference sequence). The CDR3 loop reads CASSQRDRGPHEQYF. As DNA, the CDR3 is TGTGCCAGCAGCCAGCGGGACAGGGGGCCCCACGAGCAGTACTTC.